These 31 T cell receptor beta chains originate from one sample sequenced in a study of PD-1 blockade in classical Hodgkin lymphoma. Generated by immunoSEQ multiplex PCR, the TCRdb table keeps only in-frame clones and is missing some. The table shows 25,000 to 35,000 clones, with around 83% occurring only once. Described time point: cycle 4 day 1 (C4D1), after about 6 weeks of nivolumab. Each and every patient relapsed after autologous stem cell transplantation, and patients got differing brentuximab vedotin exposure. Magnetic negative selection of thawed PBMCs was the method by which CD4+ T cells were purified. This specimen was CD4+ T cells from blood, taken before the fourth cycle of nivolumab. All receptors come from a human donor with classical Hodgkin lymphoma.

This clone was seen a single time. The chain carries TRBV20-1 and TRBJ1-2; D remains ambiguous. The CDR3 is made up of 11 amino acids. Germline values: CDR1 DFQATT, CDR2 SNEGSKA (reference sequence). V gave up 6 bases and J gave up 4 bases, with 9 bases separating them. Written as DNA, the CDR3 is TGCAGTGCCTACGGAGGCTATGGCTACACCTTC. Translating gives CSAYGGYGYTF.

Here the CDR3 DNA reads TGCGCCAGCAGCCAAGACTCCACGGACAGGAGATCTACTGGAAACACCATATATTTT. Its translation: CASSQDSTDRRSTGNTIYF. The chain links TRBV4-3 to TRBJ1-3, with 7 bases matching TRBD1. Germline CDR1 is LGHNA and CDR2 is YSLEER. The length of the CDR3 is 19 residues. The V and J ends lost 0 bases and 2 bases, in that order; junction bases with no gene match: 13.

The chain couples TRBV10-3 to TRBJ1-5, with TRBD1 matching 8 bases. Germline values: CDR1 ENHRY, CDR2 SYGVKD. This CDR3 comprises 15 residues. Trimming cost V 4 bases and J 4 bases; bases outside gene matches: 6. CDR3: CAISGTGTPNQPQHF. The DNA of the CDR3 is TGTGCCATCAGTGGGACAGGGACCCCGAATCAGCCCCAGCATTTT.

This clone showed up just a few times. Because it lacks the conserved phenylalanine or tryptophan at the end, this CDR3 is likely a read error. The limits of the CDR3 on the DNA are not certain, so only TCRdb's listed CDR3 is given. The rearrangement links TRBV7-6 to TRBJ1-4; the table's D call, TRBD1, was not checked against the DNA. The CDR3 is 9 amino acids in total, end residues counted. CDR1 is SGHVS, CDR2 FNYEAQ, per germline. This chain's CDR3 is CASVSGWPA.

The DNA for the CDR3 is TGTGCCAGCACCCCATCCGGGTACCAAGAGACCCAGTACTTC. Translated, it gives CASTPSGYQETQYF. The chain carries TRBV7-9 and TRBJ2-5; D not resolved. The germline V gene encodes CDR1 SEHNR and CDR2 FQNEAQ (reference sequence). This CDR3 contains 14 residues. Between the trimmed V and J ends, which lost 7 bases and 0 bases, there was a span of 12 bases.

The chain joins TRBV5-4 to TRBJ1-5; 7 positions match TRBD1. CDR3 length: 17 amino acids. Germline values: CDR1 SGHNT, CDR2 YYREEE (reference sequence). V shed 4 bases, J shed 3 bases, and the junction held 13 bases outside the gene matches. The CDR3 reads CASSQHRGGSTNQPQHF. CDR3 coding DNA: TGTGCCAGCAGCCAACACAGGGGTGGATCTACCAATCAGCCCCAGCATTTT.

V is TRBV4-2 and J is TRBJ2-3, with 7 bases aligning to TRBD2. In germline, CDR1 is LGHNA, CDR2 YNFKEQ. The CDR3 contains 16 residues. Trimming removed 4 bases from V and 0 bases from J; junction bases left unmatched: 7. The DNA for the CDR3 is TGTGCCAGCAGCCCCTCACATAGCGGGAGCACAGATACGCAGTATTTT. Protein sequence: CASSPSHSGSTDTQYF.

As to this clone: One end of the junction fails to match germline, which may point to a read error. V and J are TRBV6-6 and TRBJ1-1, with D uncertain. Germline assignment: CDR1 MNHNY and CDR2 SVGAGI (reference sequence). This CDR3 contains 14 residues. CDR3 amino acids: CAISESKKGTEAFF. CDR3 in DNA: TGTGCCATCAGTGAGTCTAAGAAAGGCACTGAAGCTTTCTTT.

This clone showed up just once. The CDR3 loop is CASSLTSGGPGTQYF. In nucleotides, the CDR3 is TGTGCCAGCAGCTTGACTAGCGGGGGCCCCGGTACGCAGTATTTT. The rearrangement joins TRBV5-6 to TRBJ2-3; 11 bases match TRBD2. Per germline, CDR1 SGHDT and CDR2 YYEEEE. V gave up 1 base and J gave up 8 bases; unmatched junction bases: 6. The CDR3 length is 15 residues. The full variable domain, in which reference TRBV5-6 and TRBJ2-3 provide the parts outside the CDR3, is DAGVTQSPTHLIKTRGQQVTLRCSPKSGHDTVSWYQQALGQGPQFIFQYYEEEERQRGNFPDRFSGHQFPNYSSELNVNALLLGDSALYLCASSLTSGGPGTQYFGPGTRLTVL.

The table lists this clone with a few counts. The CDR3 reads CASSFKAGGNQPQHF. For the CDR3, the DNA is TGTGCCAGCAGTTTTAAGGCAGGCGGCAATCAGCCCCAGCATTTT. The rearrangement joins TRBV27 to TRBJ1-5, with D unresolved. CDR1 and CDR2 (germline): MNHEY, SMNVEV (reference sequence). CDR3 length: 15 residues. Trimming removed 3 bases at V and 2 bases at J, with 11 bases between.

The gene calls are TRBV4-1 and TRBJ1-4; D is ambiguous. The CDR3 is 17 amino acids. V lost 5 bases and J 3 bases, leaving 19 bases between the germline ends. Germline CDR1 is MGHRA and CDR2 is YSYEKL. The DNA for the CDR3 is TGCGCCAGCAGCTATTTGGGGTTAGCTATTGCTAATGAAAAACTGTTTTTT. This sequence encodes CASSYLGLAIANEKLFF.

The genes are TRBV9 and TRBJ2-3, with D maybe TRBD2 (5 bases). Trimming took off 4 bases at V and 0 bases at J, with 9 bases between the two ends. CDR1 SGDLS and CDR2 YYNGEE come from the germline V gene. The CDR3 loop spans 14 amino acids. The CDR3: CASSRRGSTDTQYF. CDR3 DNA sequence: TGTGCCAGCAGCCGACGAGGGAGCACAGATACGCAGTATTTT.

By sample share, this clone is medium-sized. This chain uses TRBV10-2 with TRBJ2-5, with 8 bases matching TRBD2. Trimming cost V 2 bases and J 9 bases; bases outside gene matches: 11. Germline-derived CDR1 and CDR2 are WSHSY and SAAADI. This CDR3 comprises 15 residues. The CDR3, as DNA: TGCGCCAGCAGTGAGGATCCGGGACTAGACTCCCCCCAGTACTTC. Translation gives CASSEDPGLDSPQYF.

V and J are TRBV6-6 and TRBJ2-6; 7 positions agree with TRBD1. Germline V gives CDR1 MNHNY, CDR2 SVGAGI (reference sequence). Germline trimming cut 5 bases from V and 2 bases from J; bases unmatched to any gene: 3. The CDR3 runs 15 residues. CDR3 amino acids: CASSQTGAGANVLTF. CDR3 nucleotides: TGTGCCAGCAGTCAAACAGGGGCTGGGGCCAACGTCCTGACTTTC.

The V gene is TRBV27, the J gene TRBJ2-7; possibly TRBD1 for D (5 bases). V lost 11 bases and J 0 bases, leaving 17 bases between the germline ends. Germline CDR1 reads MNHEY; CDR2 reads SMNVEV (reference sequence). CDR3 length equals 14 residues. The CDR3: CAAQDRQNSYEQYF. The CDR3 DNA sequence: TGTGCCGCCCAGGACCGACAGAACTCCTACGAGCAGTACTTC.

J is TRBJ2-1 and V is TRBV5-1, with 12 bases lining up with TRBD2. After removal of 3 bases from V and 3 bases from J, the junction contained 10 bases not matched to a gene. This CDR3 comprises 18 residues. Germline loops: CDR1 SGHRS, CDR2 YFSETQ. CDR3 amino acids: CASSSLELAGGSYNEQFF. The CDR3 coding sequence is TGCGCCAGCAGCTCCCTGGAACTAGCGGGAGGAAGCTACAATGAGCAGTTCTTC.

This chain connects TRBV4-1 to TRBJ2-5; 12 bases line up with TRBD2. The trim removed 0 bases at V and 3 bases at J, leaving 14 bases unmatched. Looked up from germline, CDR1 is MGHRA and CDR2 is YSYEKL. The CDR3 runs to 20 residues. This CDR3 reads CASSQDLAGGMITKKETQYF. CDR3 nucleotides: TGCGCCAGCAGCCAAGATCTAGCGGGAGGGATGATCACAAAAAAAGAGACCCAGTACTTC.

The chain recombines TRBV27 with TRBJ2-1; TRBD2 matches at 8 bases. The germline V gene has CDR1 MNHEY and CDR2 SMNVEV (reference sequence). The CDR3 is 15 amino acids. Trimming took 10 bases from V and 3 from J; bases not matched to a gene: 11. In DNA, the CDR3 is TGTGCCACCCGTAGCGGGACCTTATACTACAATGAGCAGTTCTTC. This encodes CATRSGTLYYNEQFF.

The chain joins TRBV11-2 to TRBJ1-2; 7 nucleotides line up with TRBD1. Per the germline V gene, CDR1 is SGHAT and CDR2 is FQNNGV. V was pared by 5 bases and J by 8 bases, with 5 bases of the junction left unmatched. This CDR3 spans 12 amino acids. CDR3 nucleotides: TGTGCCAGCAGCCACAGACAGGGAGGCTACACCTTC. As protein: CASSHRQGGYTF.

The rearrangement joins TRBV11-1 to TRBJ2-7, with D maybe TRBD2 (5 bases). This CDR3 has 15 amino acids. Germline V gene lookup returns CDR1 SGHAT and CDR2 FQDESV (reference sequence). V lost 5 bases, J lost 8 bases, and 22 bases lay in between. CDR3 residues: CASSIFQTSGAQQYF. In nucleotides, the CDR3 is TGTGCCAGCAGCATCTTCCAAACTAGTGGAGCCCAGCAGTACTTC. The whole variable domain, filled in from reference TRBV11-1 and TRBJ2-7, reads EAEVAQSPRYKITEKSQAVAFWCDPISGHATLYWYRQILGQGPELLVQFQDESVVDDSQLPKDRFSAERLKGVDSTLKIQPAELGDSAMYLCASSIFQTSGAQQYFGPGTRLTVT.

This clone was counted between two and nine times. The V gene is TRBV29-1, the J gene TRBJ1-1; 9 nucleotides agree with TRBD1. This CDR3 is 13 amino acids long. The J segment lost 7 bases and the V segment lost 5 bases, leaving 8 bases of the junction unmatched. CDR1 is SQVTM and CDR2 is ANQGSEA in the germline V gene. The CDR3 DNA sequence: TGCAGCGTTACCACAGGGGGCTCGGGTGAAGCTTTCTTT. Encoded protein: CSVTTGGSGEAFF. The variable domain in full, completed from reference TRBV29-1 and TRBJ1-1, reads SAVISQKPSRDICQRGTSLTIQCQVDSQVTMMFWYRQQPGQSLTLIATANQGSEATYESGFVIDKFPISRPNLTFSTLTVSNMSPEDSSIYLCSVTTGGSGEAFFGQGTRLTVV.

V and J are TRBV7-2 and TRBJ2-7; D is ambiguous. Germline lookup yields CDR1 SGHTA and CDR2 FQGNSA. V lost 1 base, J lost 6 bases, and 13 bases lay in between. The CDR3 contains 14 residues. CDR3 DNA: TGTGCCAGCAGCTTAGTGGAAGGGTCGCGCGAGCAGTACTTC. This gives the protein CASSLVEGSREQYF.

The chain uses TRBV4-1 and TRBJ1-6; unclear D gene. The CDR3 consists of 14 residues. V lost 1 base to trimming and J lost 5 bases, with 6 bases between them. Looked up from germline, CDR1 is MGHRA and CDR2 is YSYEKL. Here the CDR3 DNA reads TGCGCCAGCAGCCAAGGTCAGGATAATTCACCCCTCCACTTT. It translates to CASSQGQDNSPLHF.

The chain has TRBV6-5 and TRBJ2-7; TRBD2 matches 7 bases. Germline V gives CDR1 MNHEY, CDR2 SVGAGI. V shed 8 bases, J shed 1 base, and the junction held 8 bases outside the gene matches. This CDR3 has 14 residues. The CDR3 coding sequence is TGTGCCAGCTCCCCCAGCGGGATATCCTACGAGCAGTACTTC. Its protein is CASSPSGISYEQYF.

V usage is TRBV7-2 and J usage is TRBJ2-7, with TRBD1 identical over 7 bases. V trimming: 2 bases; J trimming: 6 bases; junction bases outside the gene matches: 1. CDR1 is SGHTA and CDR2 is FQGNSA in the germline V gene. The length of the CDR3 is 12 residues. CDR3 sequence (DNA): TGTGCCAGCAGCTTAACAGGGGTCGAGCAGTACTTC. It encodes CASSLTGVEQYF.

This rearrangement joins TRBV30 to TRBJ1-2, with 8 bases lining up with TRBD1. The CDR3 is 15 residues long. Losses at the gene ends were 2 bases for V and 4 bases for J; bases not matched to a gene: 9. Germline V gene lookup returns CDR1 GTSNPN and CDR2 SVGIG (reference sequence). DNA of the CDR3: TGTGCCTGGAGTTACTTTGGACAGGGAGGCTATGGCTACACCTTC. It translates to CAWSYFGQGGYGYTF. The variable domain in full, with the rest retrieved from reference TRBV30 and TRBJ1-2, is SQTIHQWPATLVQPVGSPLSLECTVEGTSNPNLYWYRQAAGRGLQLLFYSVGIGQISSEVPQNLSASRPQDRQFILSSKKLLLSDSGFYLCAWSYFGQGGYGYTFGSGTRLTVV.

The V gene is TRBV19, the J gene TRBJ1-2; 9 bases map to TRBD1. The ends lost 8 bases at V and 3 bases at J; junction bases unmatched: 10. The germline V gene encodes CDR1 LNHDA and CDR2 SQIVND (reference sequence). There are 15 residues in the CDR3. The chain's CDR3 is CASSGRDRDYYGYTF. The CDR3 region has the DNA TGTGCCAGTTCCGGTCGGGACAGGGATTACTATGGCTACACCTTC.

This chain joins TRBV2 and TRBJ2-4, with TRBD2 matching over 8 bases. V gave up 1 base and J gave up 0 bases; unmatched junction bases: 2. CDR3 length: 16 amino acids. In germline, CDR1 is SNHLY, CDR2 FYNNEI. CDR3 nucleotide sequence: TGTGCCAGCAGTGAAGGGCTAGCGGGAGCCAAAAACATTCAGTACTTC. Protein product: CASSEGLAGAKNIQYF.

The chain joins TRBV7-9 to TRBJ1-1; D is unclear. The CDR3 length is 15 residues. Trimming took 1 base from V and 4 from J, leaving 13 bases between them. Germline lookup yields CDR1 SEHNR and CDR2 FQNEAQ (reference sequence). As DNA, the CDR3 is TGTGCCAGCAGCTTAGGGGGTGGGCGGAGCACTGAAGCTTTCTTT. Amino acid sequence: CASSLGGGRSTEAFF.

This chain uses TRBV11-2 with TRBJ1-4, with a tentative D call TRBD1 (6 bases). Trimming took off 5 bases at V and 0 bases at J, with 10 bases between the two ends. This CDR3 has 15 residues. Per the germline V gene, CDR1 is SGHAT and CDR2 is FQNNGV. As DNA, the CDR3 is TGTGCCAGCAGCAGAAACAGGGCAACTAATGAAAAACTGTTTTTT. Protein sequence: CASSRNRATNEKLFF.

The genes are TRBV5-1 and TRBJ1-1; no clear D. Germline CDR1 is SGHRS and CDR2 is YFSETQ. The CDR3 totals 15 residues. Trimming stripped 0 bases from V and 0 bases from J, with 9 bases between. CDR3 in DNA: TGCGCCAGCAGCTTGGAGGCTTTTATGAACACTGAAGCTTTCTTT. Its protein product is CASSLEAFMNTEAFF.